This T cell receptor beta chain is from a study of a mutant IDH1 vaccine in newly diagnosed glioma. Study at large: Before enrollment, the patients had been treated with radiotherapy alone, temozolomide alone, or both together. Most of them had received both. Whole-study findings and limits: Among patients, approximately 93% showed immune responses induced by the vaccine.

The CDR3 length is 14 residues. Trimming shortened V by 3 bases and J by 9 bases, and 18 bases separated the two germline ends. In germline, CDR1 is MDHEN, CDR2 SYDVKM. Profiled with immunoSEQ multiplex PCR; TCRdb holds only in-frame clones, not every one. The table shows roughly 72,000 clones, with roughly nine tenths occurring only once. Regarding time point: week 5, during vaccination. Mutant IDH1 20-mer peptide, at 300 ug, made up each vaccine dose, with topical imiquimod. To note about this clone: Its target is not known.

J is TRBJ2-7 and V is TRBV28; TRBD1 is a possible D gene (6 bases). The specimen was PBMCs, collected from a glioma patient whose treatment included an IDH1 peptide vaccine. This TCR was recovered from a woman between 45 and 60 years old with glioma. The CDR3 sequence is CASSFGEGGTRQYF. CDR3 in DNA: TGTGCCAGCAGTTTCGGGGAAGGGGGAACTCGGCAGTACTTC.